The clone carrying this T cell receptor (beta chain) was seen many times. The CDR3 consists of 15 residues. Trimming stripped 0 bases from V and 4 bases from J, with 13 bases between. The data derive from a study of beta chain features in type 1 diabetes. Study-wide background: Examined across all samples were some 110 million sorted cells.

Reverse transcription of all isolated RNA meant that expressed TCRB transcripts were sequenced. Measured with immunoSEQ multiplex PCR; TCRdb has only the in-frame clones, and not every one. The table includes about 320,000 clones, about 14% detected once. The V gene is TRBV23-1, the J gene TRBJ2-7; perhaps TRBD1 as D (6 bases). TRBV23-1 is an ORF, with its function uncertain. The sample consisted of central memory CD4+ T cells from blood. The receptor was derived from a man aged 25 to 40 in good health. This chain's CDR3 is CASSQSNGQGYEQYV. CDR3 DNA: TGCGCCAGCAGTCAATCGAATGGGCAGGGGTACGAGCAGTACGTC.